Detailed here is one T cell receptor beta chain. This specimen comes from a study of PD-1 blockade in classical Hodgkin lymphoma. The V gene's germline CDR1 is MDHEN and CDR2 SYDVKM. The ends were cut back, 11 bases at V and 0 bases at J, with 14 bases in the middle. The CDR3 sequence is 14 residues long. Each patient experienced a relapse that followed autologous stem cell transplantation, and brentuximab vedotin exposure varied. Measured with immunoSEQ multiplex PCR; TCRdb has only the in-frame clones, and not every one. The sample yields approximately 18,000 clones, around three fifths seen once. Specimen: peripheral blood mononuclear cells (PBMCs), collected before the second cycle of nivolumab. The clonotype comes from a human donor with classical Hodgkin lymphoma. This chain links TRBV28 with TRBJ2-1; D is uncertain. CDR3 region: CAAEPASSYNEQFF. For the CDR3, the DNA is TGTGCCGCCGAGCCCGCTAGCTCCTACAATGAGCAGTTCTTC.